Shown below are 32 T cell receptor beta chains from a single sample sequenced in a study of T cells of healthy individuals. MiXCR, run by TCRdb on the 5' RACE reads, gives a single entry per CDR3 protein. The sample has about 60,000 distinct CDR3 sequences; 15% to 20% are singletons. All receptors derive from a human donor in good health.

The rearrangement links TRBV28 to TRBJ2-7; 10 bases are a match to TRBD1. The CDR3 has 17 amino acids. The J segment lost 7 bases and the V segment lost 5 bases, leaving 17 bases of the junction unmatched. CDR1 and CDR2 (germline): MDHEN, SYDVKM. The CDR3 coding sequence is TGTGCCAGCAGTCCATTCTTACTCCGGGACAGGGGACGAGAGCAGTACTTC. It is translated as CASSPFLLRDRGREQYF.

The J gene is TRBJ2-7, the V gene TRBV20-1; 8 bases are a match to TRBD1. Germline assignment: CDR1 DFQATT and CDR2 SNEGSKA (reference sequence). Trimming at V came to 3 bases and at J to 3 bases, leaving 13 bases not matched to a gene. The CDR3 runs 16 residues. CDR3 bases: TGCAGTGCTAGGCTGGACAGGGAAACTATAGTCTACGAGCAGTACTTC. This gives the protein CSARLDRETIVYEQYF.

The rearrangement links TRBV11-2 to TRBJ1-2; the match to TRBD1 covers 8 bases. V trimming: 11 bases; J trimming: 8 bases; junction bases outside the gene matches: 7. The V gene's germline CDR1 is SGHAT and CDR2 FQNNGV. The CDR3 has 11 amino acids. CDR3: CAGSDRDGYTF. The CDR3, as DNA: TGTGCCGGATCGGACAGGGACGGCTACACCTTC.

This clonotype was detected ten times or more. The CDR3 region is CASSWGTDWNTEAFF. In DNA form, the CDR3 reads TGTGCCAGCAGCTGGGGGACAGACTGGAACACTGAAGCTTTCTTT. This chain uses TRBV7-6 with TRBJ1-1; 7 nucleotides line up with TRBD1. Germline values: CDR1 SGHVS, CDR2 FNYEAQ. The length of the CDR3 is 15 residues. V was pared by 4 bases and J by 1 base, with 6 bases of the junction left unmatched.

The CDR3 sequence: CSVTLAGVATDTQYF. The CDR3 nucleotides are TGCAGCGTCACCCTAGCGGGAGTGGCCACAGATACGCAGTATTTT. The chain recombines TRBV29-1 with TRBJ2-3; 10 nucleotides agree with TRBD2. Germline loops: CDR1 SQVTM, CDR2 ANQGSEA. The length of the CDR3 is 15 residues. The trim removed 6 bases at V and 2 bases at J, leaving 8 bases unmatched.

V gene TRBV6-2 or TRBV6-3 combines with J gene TRBJ2-1; unclear D gene. Per the germline V gene, CDR1 is MNHEY and CDR2 is SVGEGT. V dropped 2 bases and J dropped 9 bases, with 8 bases sitting between them. This CDR3 is built from 12 residues. CDR3 sequence: CASSYAVGEQFF. CDR3 bases: TGTGCCAGCAGTTACGCTGTTGGTGAGCAGTTCTTC.

V and J are TRBV30 and TRBJ1-2; D perhaps matches TRBD1 (6 bases). This CDR3 is 13 amino acids long. Trimming removed 8 bases from V and 0 bases from J, with 13 bases in between. CDR1 and CDR2 from the germline V gene are GTSNPN and SVGIG (reference sequence). The CDR3 spells CAGQKGANYGYTF. In DNA form, the CDR3 reads TGTGCCGGACAGAAGGGGGCTAACTATGGCTACACCTTC.

This clonotype was counted only a few times. The rearrangement joins TRBV21-1 to TRBJ1-1; TRBD1, the D gene given by the table, was not confirmed from the DNA. TRBV21-1 is a pseudogene locus. The CDR3 totals 15 residues. In nucleotides, the CDR3 is TGTGCCAGCAGCGAGGGAAAGGCCGGGAGCACTGAAGCTTTCTTT. It codes for CASSEGKAGSTEAFF.

V and J are TRBV7-2 and TRBJ1-4, with unresolved D. Trimming took 0 bases from V and 3 from J, leaving 14 bases between them. The CDR3 has 17 amino acids. Germline V gene sequence: CDR1 SGHTA, CDR2 FQGNSA. The CDR3 sequence is CASSLAVSRAPNEKLFF. CDR3 DNA sequence: TGTGCCAGCAGCTTAGCAGTCTCGAGGGCCCCTAATGAAAAACTGTTTTTT.

This clonotype was seen many times. The chain links TRBV11-2 to TRBJ1-1; D call uncertain. The V gene's germline CDR1 is SGHAT and CDR2 FQNNGV. This CDR3 is 13 amino acids long. Deletions cut 5 bases from V and 0 bases from J, with 7 bases between. CDR3 loop: CASSADLNTEAFF. The CDR3 DNA reads TGTGCCAGCAGCGCGGACCTGAACACTGAAGCTTTCTTT. Full variable domain (missing parts from reference TRBV11-2 and TRBJ1-1): EAGVAQSPRYKIIEKRQSVAFWCNPISGHATLYWYQQILGQGPKLLIQFQNNGVVDDSQLPKDRFSAERLKGVDSTLKIQPAKLEDSAVYLCASSADLNTEAFFGQGTRLTVV.

This chain joins TRBV20-1 and TRBJ1-5; D not resolved. Germline CDR1 reads DFQATT; CDR2 reads SNEGSKA (reference sequence). This CDR3 has 13 amino acids. Trimming shortened V by 3 bases and J by 7 bases, and 13 bases separated the two germline ends. CDR3 amino acids: CSASNTVPQPQHF. The CDR3 DNA follows: TGCAGTGCTAGCAATACGGTACCACAGCCCCAGCATTTT.

V gene TRBV29-1 combines with J gene TRBJ2-7, with 8 nucleotides matching TRBD2. Germline V CDR1 and CDR2: SQVTM, ANQGSEA. The V gene end was trimmed by 4 bases and the J gene end by 0 bases; junction bases not matched to a gene: 8. This CDR3 spans 15 amino acids. The CDR3 nucleotides are TGCAGCGTTGGCGCTAGCGGGCCATTCTCCTACGAGCAGTACTTC. This translates into CSVGASGPFSYEQYF.

This clonotype turned up a few times. The V gene is TRBV7-9, the J gene TRBJ2-3, with 8 positions matching TRBD2. The V segment lost 5 bases and the J segment 5 bases; nucleotides outside the gene matches: 15. The length of the CDR3 is 17 residues. Germline V CDR1 and CDR2: SEHNR, FQNEAQ (reference sequence). The CDR3 reads CASSPGAGGTTGDTQYF. The CDR3 nucleotides read TGTGCCAGCAGCCCCGGGGCGGGAGGTACCACGGGAGATACGCAGTATTTT.

The chain recombines TRBV6-1 with TRBJ1-2; 7 bases are shared with TRBD1. Germline V gene sequence: CDR1 MNHNS, CDR2 SASEGT. The CDR3 sequence is 12 residues long. The junction had 3 bases not matched to a gene; V was cut back by 9 bases and J by 2 bases. The CDR3 nucleotides read TGTGCCAGTGACAGGGCGAACTATGGCTACACCTTC. Amino acid sequence: CASDRANYGYTF.

This clonotype was detected many times. The chain couples TRBV5-1 to TRBJ2-2; unclear D gene. This CDR3 region has 13 residues. V lost 4 bases and J lost 6, with 10 bases in between. Germline V gene sequence: CDR1 SGHRS, CDR2 YFSETQ. Here the CDR3 reads CASSDITAGELFF. The DNA for the CDR3 is TGCGCCAGCAGCGATATCACGGCCGGGGAGCTGTTTTTT.

This clonotype was counted only a few times. V and J are TRBV5-1 and TRBJ2-1; 9 positions agree with TRBD1. J lost 7 bases, V lost 2 bases, and 4 bases had no gene match. Per germline, CDR1 SGHRS and CDR2 YFSETQ. CDR3 length: 14 amino acids. CDR3 sequence (DNA): TGCGCCAGCAGCTTTGGGACAGGGAGGAATGAGCAGTTCTTC. As protein: CASSFGTGRNEQFF.

This clonotype was picked up a small number of times. The V call is TRBV12-3 or TRBV12-4, the J call TRBJ1-5; possible D gene TRBD1, 5 bases. V was cut by 5 bases and J by 6 bases, with 11 bases left in between. The CDR3 spans 13 residues. Here the CDR3 reads CASSRAGFQPQHF. The DNA of the CDR3 is TGTGCCAGCAGTCGCGCAGGGTTTCAGCCCCAGCATTTT.

This clonotype was observed a few times. This sequence joins TRBV9 and TRBJ2-7; unclear D gene. CDR1 is SGDLS, CDR2 YYNGEE, per germline. The length of the CDR3 is 13 residues. The V end lost 2 bases, the J end lost 5 bases, and 11 bases lay between the germline ends. DNA for the CDR3: TGTGCCAGCAGCGTTCAGGTGGCGGACGAGCAGTACTTC. This gives the protein CASSVQVADEQYF.

This clonotype occurred many times. This rearrangement joins TRBV5-1 to TRBJ2-7; TRBD1 might be the D (5 bases). Trimming left V 1 base short and J 4 bases short, with 18 bases between. The CDR3 consists of 16 residues. CDR1 SGHRS and CDR2 YFSETQ come from the germline V gene. CDR3 region: CASSLNPRDSGYEQYF. The CDR3 DNA reads as TGCGCCAGCAGCTTGAATCCCAGGGATTCGGGTTACGAGCAGTACTTC.

This clonotype is categorized as medium-sized (0.01 to 0.1%). The V and J genes are TRBV7-6 and TRBJ1-3; D not certain. The germline CDR1 and CDR2 sequences are SGHVS and FNYEAQ. The V gene lost 5 bases and the J gene lost 4 bases, with 6 bases spanning the gap. The CDR3 runs to 12 residues. CDR3 amino acids: CASSPGGNTIYF. For the CDR3, the DNA is TGTGCCAGCAGCCCCGGAGGAAACACCATATATTTT.

The table lists this clonotype with many counts. CDR3 amino acids: CASSENGNSGNTIYF. The CDR3 DNA follows: TGTGCCAGCAGTGAAAACGGCAACTCTGGAAACACCATATATTTT. The rearrangement joins TRBV2 to TRBJ1-3; unclear D gene. V was trimmed by 2 bases and J by 0 bases, leaving 8 bases between them. Germline CDR1 is SNHLY and CDR2 is FYNNEI. This CDR3 has 15 amino acids.

This clonotype was detected only a few times. The V and J genes are TRBV5-1 and TRBJ1-1, with 10 bases lining up with TRBD1. The germline V gene has CDR1 SGHRS and CDR2 YFSETQ. The CDR3 sequence is 18 residues long. V trimming: 4 bases; J trimming: 1 base; junction bases outside the gene matches: 13. The CDR3: CASSKESGTGVENTEAFF. In DNA form, the CDR3 reads TGCGCCAGCAGCAAGGAATCCGGGACAGGGGTAGAGAACACTGAAGCTTTCTTT.

The chain has TRBV2 and TRBJ2-1; D may correspond to TRBD1 or TRBD2 (6 bases each). Germline V gene lookup returns CDR1 SNHLY and CDR2 FYNNEI. V shed 4 bases and J shed 4 bases, with 14 bases lying between them. The CDR3 has 15 amino acids. The CDR3 loop is CASSVAGGGYNEQFF. CDR3 nucleotide sequence: TGTGCCAGCAGTGTAGCCGGAGGGGGTTACAATGAGCAGTTCTTC.

At least ten counts were recorded for this clonotype. The gene calls are TRBV7-9 and TRBJ2-7, with D unclear. Trimming took off 5 bases at V and 3 bases at J, with 14 bases between the two ends. The CDR3 has 14 amino acids. Germline V lookup: CDR1 SEHNR, CDR2 FQNEAQ (reference sequence). CDR3 in DNA: TGTGCCAGCAGCAAACCAATGGGCAGCTACGAGCAGTACTTC. Amino acid sequence: CASSKPMGSYEQYF.

This clonotype was detected many times. The rearrangement uses TRBV6-1 and TRBJ2-7, with 8 nucleotides matching TRBD1. The CDR3 totals 13 residues. Per germline, CDR1 MNHNS and CDR2 SASEGT. The J segment lost 2 bases and the V segment lost 8 bases, leaving 5 bases of the junction unmatched. The CDR3 sequence is CASGHRGAYEQYF. DNA of the CDR3: TGTGCCAGCGGACACAGGGGGGCCTACGAGCAGTACTTC.

In this sample, this clonotype turned up a few times. The chain uses TRBV12-3 or TRBV12-4 and TRBJ2-5; 10 nucleotides line up with TRBD2. This CDR3 contains 16 residues. Trimming at V came to 1 base and at J to 1 base, leaving 3 bases not matched to a gene. The CDR3 bases are TGTGCCAGCAGTTTAGAGTCTAGCGGGGGCCAAGAGACCCAGTACTTC. Amino acids: CASSLESSGGQETQYF.

In its sample, this clonotype was seen many times. The J gene is TRBJ1-1, the V gene TRBV7-9, with 7 bases that match TRBD1. Germline lookup yields CDR1 SEHNR and CDR2 FQNEAQ (reference sequence). The J segment lost 4 bases and the V segment lost 4 bases, leaving 9 bases of the junction unmatched. This CDR3 is built from 15 residues. The CDR3, as DNA: TGTGCCAGCAGCTCTCGGAACAGGGGAGGCACTGAAGCTTTCTTT. It codes for CASSSRNRGGTEAFF.

This clonotype was detected only a few times. The chain couples TRBV6-5 to TRBJ2-1; no definite D call. From germline, CDR1 is MNHEY and CDR2 SVGAGI. The CDR3 covers 16 residues. Trimming removed 0 bases from V and 6 bases from J, with 15 bases in between. CDR3 sequence: CASSYSKNSILNEQFF. In DNA form, the CDR3 reads TGTGCCAGCAGTTACTCGAAGAACTCCATCCTCAATGAGCAGTTCTTC.

V and J are TRBV5-1 and TRBJ2-7, with no clear D. The CDR3 loop spans 14 amino acids. Trimming stripped 5 bases from V and 4 bases from J, with 16 bases between. CDR1 SGHRS and CDR2 YFSETQ come from the germline V gene. In DNA, the CDR3 is TGCGCCAGCAGTAGGCAGCGTGGGTCTTACGAGCAGTACTTC. Its protein is CASSRQRGSYEQYF.

The chain carries TRBV27 and TRBJ2-7, with D unresolved. Germline V CDR1 and CDR2: MNHEY, SMNVEV (reference sequence). Trimming left V 2 bases short and J 2 bases short, with 7 bases between. The CDR3 sequence is 13 residues long. The CDR3 DNA follows: TGTGCCAGCAGTTTACGGGTAACCTACGAGCAGTACTTC. Translation: CASSLRVTYEQYF.

This clonotype occurred many times. This chain links TRBV7-2 with TRBJ2-3; D unresolved. Trimming left V 4 bases short and J 2 bases short, with 7 bases between. This CDR3 spans 13 amino acids. CDR1 SGHTA and CDR2 FQGNSA come from the germline V gene. CDR3 bases: TGTGCCAGCAGCTCCGGGTCCACAGATACGCAGTATTTT. Translation gives CASSSGSTDTQYF. The full variable domain, its missing parts supplied by reference TRBV7-2 and TRBJ2-3, is GAGVSQSPSNKVTEKGKDVELRCDPISGHTALYWYRQSLGQGLEFLIYFQGNSAPDKSGLPSDRFSAERTGGSVSTLTIQRTQQEDSAVYLCASSSGSTDTQYFGPGTRLTVL.

This clonotype was observed many times. The chain has TRBV7-3 and TRBJ2-7; 13 bases fit TRBD2. CDR1 is SGHTA, CDR2 FQGTGA, per germline. V dropped 5 bases and J dropped 4; count of bases not matched to a gene: 2. The CDR3 consists of 14 residues. The CDR3 DNA is TGTGCCAGCAGCACGGGACTAGCGGGGTACGAGCAGTACTTC. Encoded protein: CASSTGLAGYEQYF. Full variable domain (rest looked up from reference TRBV7-3 and TRBJ2-7): GAGVSQTPSNKVTEKGKYVELRCDPISGHTALYWYRQSLGQGPEFLIYFQGTGAADDSGLPNDRFFAVRPEGSVSTLKIQRTERGDSAVYLCASSTGLAGYEQYFGPGTRLTVT.